The 12 T cell receptor beta chains below come from one sample, sequenced in a study of blood T cell repertoires in COVID-19. Data came from immunoSEQ multiplex PCR; TCRdb stores just in-frame clones and leaves some out. The profile shows 100,000 to 110,000 clones, 85% to 90% of them singletons. Sequencing input: peripheral blood. The receptors stem from a human donor in a cohort sampled during active COVID-19.

The rearrangement uses TRBV19 and TRBJ2-7, with a weak D call TRBD1 (6 bases). The CDR3 extends over 13 amino acids. The germline V gene encodes CDR1 LNHDA and CDR2 SQIVND (reference sequence). The ends were cut back, 2 bases at V and 6 bases at J, with 11 bases in the middle. CDR3 region: CASSINRVAEQYF. As DNA, the CDR3 is TGTGCCAGTAGTATAAACAGGGTCGCCGAGCAGTACTTC.

This clone was seen a single time. The CDR3 nucleotides are TGTGCCATCAGTGGGGGGGGATATAGCAATCAGCCCCAGCATTTT. It encodes CAISGGGYSNQPQHF. The rearrangement links TRBV10-3 to TRBJ1-5, with D possibly matching TRBD1 (5 bases). The CDR3 spans 15 residues. CDR1 ENHRY and CDR2 SYGVKD come from the germline V gene. V was clipped by 4 bases and J by 0 bases, with 10 bases between them.

The chain combines TRBV18 with TRBJ1-1; D unclear. Trimming cost V 3 bases and J 5 bases, with 16 bases left between them. Germline V gene lookup returns CDR1 KGHSH and CDR2 LQKENI. CDR3 length: 15 amino acids. DNA of the CDR3: TGTGCCAGCTCACCGGAACTTAAGGAGAGGACTGAAGCTTTCTTT. It yields the protein CASSPELKERTEAFF.

The chain uses TRBV6-8 and TRBJ1-5; TRBD1 is a possible D gene (5 bases). Per germline, CDR1 MNHGY and CDR2 SAAAGT. V was cut by 2 bases and J by 0 bases, with 11 bases left in between. This CDR3 is 16 amino acids long. The CDR3 reads CASSYPGQYSNQPQHF. As DNA, the CDR3 is TGTGCCAGCAGTTACCCAGGACAATATAGCAATCAGCCCCAGCATTTT.

The V gene is TRBV4-1, the J gene TRBJ2-1, with TRBD2 matching 10 bases. The V segment lost 1 base and the J segment 6 bases; nucleotides outside the gene matches: 3. CDR1 is MGHRA, CDR2 YSYEKL, per germline. The CDR3 extends over 15 amino acids. CDR3 protein: CASSQVGTSVNEQFF. CDR3 sequence (DNA): TGCGCCAGCAGCCAAGTTGGGACTAGCGTCAATGAGCAGTTCTTC.

The V call is TRBV6-5, the J call TRBJ2-3, with 8 positions matching TRBD2. CDR3 length: 14 amino acids. The germline V gene has CDR1 MNHEY and CDR2 SVGAGI. With 4 bases clipped from V and 10 bases from J, the junction kept 10 bases outside the gene matches. CDR3 amino acids: CASSLPGGGTAQYF. In nucleotides, the CDR3 is TGTGCCAGCAGTTTACCGGGAGGGGGGACGGCGCAGTATTTT.

The chain joins TRBV7-9 to TRBJ1-4; weak D call: TRBD1 (6 bases). V lost 6 bases to trimming and J lost 6 bases, with 14 bases between them. CDR1 SEHNR and CDR2 FQNEAQ come from the germline V gene (reference sequence). This CDR3 is 14 amino acids long. CDR3 protein: CASRKQGTYEKLFF. The CDR3 DNA follows: TGTGCCAGCAGAAAACAGGGAACGTATGAAAAACTGTTTTTT.

The chain links TRBV5-1 to TRBJ2-5, with 7 positions matching TRBD1. The CDR3 is 14 amino acids. V gave up 1 base and J gave up 4 bases; unmatched junction bases: 4. Germline V CDR1 and CDR2: SGHRS, YFSETQ. The CDR3 reads CASSLFWTGETQYF. The CDR3 DNA sequence: TGCGCCAGCAGCTTGTTTTGGACAGGAGAGACCCAGTACTTC.

The gene calls are TRBV7-3 and TRBJ1-1; D remains unclear. V was shortened by 5 bases and J by 3 bases, with 10 bases between the two germline ends. CDR1 is SGHTA, CDR2 FQGTGA, per germline. CDR3 size: 13 residues. DNA of the CDR3: TGTGCCAGCAGCCCGGGTAGGCACACTGAAGCTTTCTTT. Translated: CASSPGRHTEAFF. The full variable domain, in which reference TRBV7-3 and TRBJ1-1 provide the parts outside the CDR3, is GAGVSQTPSNKVTEKGKYVELRCDPISGHTALYWYRQSLGQGPEFLIYFQGTGAADDSGLPNDRFFAVRPEGSVSTLKIQRTERGDSAVYLCASSPGRHTEAFFGQGTRLTVV.

The chain combines TRBV9 with TRBJ2-5; 7 bases align to TRBD2. Germline CDR1 reads SGDLS; CDR2 reads YYNGEE. This CDR3 is 15 amino acids long. V dropped 2 bases and J dropped 2; count of bases not matched to a gene: 6. The CDR3 DNA reads TGTGCCAGCAGCGTTGGGTGGGGGGGTCAAGAGACCCAGTACTTC. Its protein is CASSVGWGGQETQYF.

Turning to this clone: The junction differs from germline at one of its ends, possibly a read error. The chain links TRBV7-7 to TRBJ2-5, with 10 bases matching TRBD2. This CDR3 has 16 amino acids. The germline gives CDR1 SSHAT, CDR2 FNYEAQ (reference sequence). In DNA form, the CDR3 reads TGTGCTAGCAGCTTAAGGACTAGCGGACCCCAAGAGACCCAGTACTTC. Protein sequence: CASSLRTSGPQETQYF. The whole variable domain, remainder taken from reference TRBV7-7 and TRBJ2-5, is GAGVSQSPRYKVTKRGQDVTLRCDPISSHATLYWYQQALGQGPEFLTYFNYEAQPDKSGLPSDRFSAERPEGSISTLTIQRTEQRDSAMYRCASSLRTSGPQETQYFGPGTRLLVL.

This clone was picked up a small number of times. The genes are TRBV6-5 and TRBJ1-1; TRBD1 might be the D (6 bases). The CDR3 has 13 amino acids. Trimming removed 4 bases from V and 6 bases from J, with 12 bases in between. From germline, CDR1 is MNHEY and CDR2 SVGAGI. The CDR3 loop is CASSLQGPAEAFF. CDR3 sequence (DNA): TGTGCCAGCAGTTTACAGGGCCCGGCTGAAGCTTTCTTT.